Listed here are 30 T cell receptor beta chains from one sample, sequenced in a study of T cell responses to AZD1222 COVID-19 vaccine. Assay used: immunoSEQ multiplex PCR; TCRdb lists only in-frame clones, some missing. The profile covers about 98,000 clones, with roughly 80% appearing a single time and more than 15% taken by the ten largest. Sequenced here: peripheral blood, sampled on day 0 of AZD1222 vaccination. Receptor source: an adult in good health.

The chain is built from TRBV5-5 and TRBJ1-5; the match to TRBD1 covers 7 bases. With 1 base clipped from V and 7 bases from J, the junction kept 11 bases outside the gene matches. Per germline, CDR1 SGHKS and CDR2 YYEKEE (reference sequence). This CDR3 is built from 16 residues. The CDR3 nucleotides are TGTGCCAGCAGCTTGTATAGACCGGGACAGAACCAGCCCCAGCATTTT. This sequence encodes CASSLYRPGQNQPQHF.

The chain uses TRBV3-1 (or the pseudogene TRBV3-2) and TRBJ1-1; D is unresolved. There are 13 residues in the CDR3. Trimming shortened V by 1 base and J by 0 bases, and 3 bases separated the two germline ends. Looked up from germline, CDR1 is LGHDT and CDR2 is YNNKEL (reference sequence). CDR3 amino acids: CASSQALNTEAFF. CDR3 bases: TGTGCCAGCAGCCAAGCTCTGAACACTGAAGCTTTCTTT.

The V call is TRBV6-5, the J call TRBJ2-3, with 14 bases identical to TRBD2. The CDR3 runs to 15 residues. V was clipped by 5 bases and J by 7 bases; unmatched bases: 5. Germline lookup yields CDR1 MNHEY and CDR2 SVGAGI. In DNA form, the CDR3 reads TGTGCCAGCAGTCCCGGGACTAGCGGGAGATATACGCAGTATTTT. This sequence encodes CASSPGTSGRYTQYF.

The chain is built from TRBV18 and TRBJ2-7, with 8 bases matching TRBD2. This CDR3 contains 18 residues. Germline trimming cut 0 bases from V and 7 bases from J; bases unmatched to any gene: 17. Germline assignment: CDR1 KGHSH and CDR2 LQKENI. The CDR3 loop is CASSPPQRGLAGGREQYF. The CDR3 DNA reads TGTGCCAGCTCACCACCACAGCGGGGTTTGGCGGGAGGTCGGGAGCAGTACTTC.

This chain connects TRBV7-2 to TRBJ1-6, with D unclear. Germline-derived CDR1 and CDR2 are SGHTA and FQGNSA. The CDR3 is 18 amino acids. V dropped 4 bases and J dropped 0 bases, with 16 bases sitting between them. The CDR3 loop is CASSSVRPASSYNSPLHF. The CDR3, as DNA: TGTGCCAGCAGCTCAGTTCGGCCGGCTAGCTCCTATAATTCACCCCTCCACTTT.

This clone was counted between two and nine times. This sequence joins TRBV27 and TRBJ1-1; D may be TRBD1 (5 bases). The CDR3 is 12 residues long. V shed 3 bases and J shed 8 bases, with 10 bases lying between them. Per germline, CDR1 MNHEY and CDR2 SMNVEV (reference sequence). The CDR3 sequence is CASSFLSGEAFF. As DNA, the CDR3 is TGTGCCAGCAGTTTCTTGTCAGGGGAAGCTTTCTTT.

The V and J genes are TRBV24-1 and TRBJ1-2; possible D gene TRBD1, 5 bases. V was clipped by 5 bases and J by 7 bases, with 16 bases between them. The V gene's germline CDR1 is KGHDR and CDR2 SFDVKD. The CDR3 totals 14 residues. CDR3 region: CATSGTGPAVGYTF. The CDR3 DNA sequence: TGTGCCACCAGTGGCACGGGGCCTGCGGTTGGCTACACCTTC.

The chain recombines TRBV5-4 with TRBJ2-7; TRBD2 agrees at 8 bases. From germline, CDR1 is SGHNT and CDR2 YYREEE (reference sequence). The CDR3 extends over 13 amino acids. Losses at the gene ends were 3 bases for V and 3 bases for J; bases not matched to a gene: 2. CDR3 protein: CASSSSGSYEQYF. DNA of the CDR3: TGTGCCAGCAGCTCCAGCGGGAGCTACGAGCAGTACTTC.

The chain couples TRBV5-1 to TRBJ1-1; D is undetermined. This CDR3 has 16 residues. Germline assignment: CDR1 SGHRS and CDR2 YFSETQ. Trimming pared 0 bases from V and 2 bases from J, leaving 14 bases between. The CDR3 DNA is TGCGCCAGCAGCTTGGCCTGGGGTGGCCCCAACACTGAAGCTTTCTTT. Translated: CASSLAWGGPNTEAFF.

The chain uses TRBV5-1 and TRBJ1-6; TRBD1 aligns across 9 bases. The CDR3 totals 16 residues. Germline CDR1 is SGHRS and CDR2 is YFSETQ. V lost 2 bases, J lost 10 bases, and 10 bases stayed unmatched. The CDR3: CASSLTWTGEVSPLHF. CDR3 coding DNA: TGCGCCAGCAGCTTAACATGGACAGGGGAGGTCTCACCCCTCCACTTT.

V gene TRBV5-6 combines with J gene TRBJ2-1; a weak D match, TRBD1 (6 bases). CDR1 and CDR2 from the germline V gene are SGHDT and YYEEEE. The CDR3 has 16 amino acids. V shed 6 bases and J shed 0 bases, with 16 bases lying between them. The CDR3 sequence: CASTTQGSVSYNEQFF. In nucleotides, the CDR3 is TGTGCCAGCACCACACAGGGATCAGTCTCCTACAATGAGCAGTTCTTC.

The J gene is TRBJ2-1, the V gene TRBV12-2; the listed D gene, TRBD2, was not tested against the DNA. TRBV12-2 is listed as a pseudogene. This CDR3 has 19 residues. Here the CDR3 DNA reads TGTGCAAGTCGCCTCTTCATCAATTCCCGGGACTCTAGTAACAATGAGCAGTTCTTC. Translated: CASRLFINSRDSSNNEQFF.

This chain uses TRBV6-5 with TRBJ1-1; D is undetermined. Germline V lookup: CDR1 MNHEY, CDR2 SVGAGI. CDR3 length equals 13 residues. The V end was cut by 3 bases, the J end by 0 bases, with 5 bases between. This CDR3 reads CASSYSVNTEAFF. The DNA for the CDR3 is TGTGCCAGCAGTTATTCGGTGAACACTGAAGCTTTCTTT.

The chain carries TRBV19 and TRBJ1-1, with TRBD1 identical over 10 bases. The CDR3 is 17 residues long. V gave up 4 bases and J gave up 6 bases; unmatched junction bases: 14. Germline V lookup: CDR1 LNHDA, CDR2 SQIVND (reference sequence). The CDR3 sequence: CASSTNLVRTGGAEAFF. CDR3 DNA: TGTGCCAGTAGTACCAACCTGGTACGGACAGGGGGGGCTGAAGCTTTCTTT.

This clone was seen only once. DNA for the CDR3: TGTGCCAGCAGCCCCCGGGTAGACCTCGCTGGCTACACCTTC. Translating it yields CASSPRVDLAGYTF. The chain has TRBV11-2 and TRBJ1-2; D not certain. V shed 5 bases and J shed 7 bases, with 17 bases lying between them. The CDR3 runs 14 residues. Germline CDR1 reads SGHAT; CDR2 reads FQNNGV.

The chain employs TRBV24-1 and TRBJ2-3; 9 bases align to TRBD1. Germline V CDR1 and CDR2: KGHDR, SFDVKD. V was pared by 3 bases and J by 6 bases, with 9 bases of the junction left unmatched. CDR3 length equals 16 residues. This CDR3 reads CATSDTDRGSPDTQYF. The CDR3 nucleotides are TGTGCCACCAGTGATACCGACAGGGGGTCACCCGATACGCAGTATTTT.

The chain's CDR3 is CASSQTGLGLNTEAFF. As DNA, the CDR3 is TGTGCCAGCAGCCAAACCGGTCTGGGGTTGAACACTGAAGCTTTCTTT. The chain links TRBV7-9 to TRBJ1-1; D not resolved. The CDR3 runs 16 residues. Germline CDR1 reads SEHNR; CDR2 reads FQNEAQ (reference sequence). V was shortened by 5 bases and J by 0 bases, with 16 bases between the two germline ends.

In this sample, this clone turned up a few times. The rearrangement uses TRBV20-1 and TRBJ1-4; TRBD1 might be the D (5 bases). The germline V and J ends were trimmed by 3 bases and 0 bases, with 14 bases remaining between them. The germline CDR1 and CDR2 sequences are DFQATT and SNEGSKA (reference sequence). The CDR3 sequence is 16 residues long. The CDR3 region has the DNA TGCAGTGCTAGTAAAGGGACGATTGCAACTAATGAAAAACTGTTTTTT. Translation: CSASKGTIATNEKLFF.

The chain has TRBV7-2 and TRBJ2-5; no clear D gene. Trimming stripped 7 bases from V and 0 bases from J, with 9 bases between. Germline-derived CDR1 and CDR2 are SGHTA and FQGNSA. CDR3 length: 13 amino acids. The CDR3 DNA follows: TGTGCCAGCACCGGTCTGTACCAAGAGACCCAGTACTTC. Amino acids: CASTGLYQETQYF.

The V call is TRBV7-9, the J call TRBJ2-2; D unclear. CDR3 size: 13 residues. Germline V gene lookup returns CDR1 SEHNR and CDR2 FQNEAQ (reference sequence). Trimming removed 2 bases at V and 4 bases at J, with 5 bases between. CDR3 sequence reads: CASSLQSTGELFF. The CDR3 DNA sequence: TGTGCCAGCAGCTTACAGTCCACCGGGGAGCTGTTTTTT.

The gene calls are TRBV19 and TRBJ2-1; D may be TRBD1 (5 bases). Trimming left V 3 bases short and J 5 bases short, with 14 bases between. The germline CDR1 and CDR2 sequences are LNHDA and SQIVND (reference sequence). This CDR3 is built from 15 residues. CDR3 in amino acids: CASSIPYRFDNEQFF. The CDR3 nucleotides read TGTGCCAGTAGTATCCCCTACAGGTTCGACAATGAGCAGTTCTTC.

The chain employs TRBV18 and TRBJ1-6, with 9 bases lining up with TRBD1. The germline V gene encodes CDR1 KGHSH and CDR2 LQKENI. V lost 2 bases, J lost 9 bases, and 17 bases stayed unmatched. This CDR3 spans 19 amino acids. CDR3 loop: CASSPFAGDRANRGSPLHF. The CDR3 DNA follows: TGTGCCAGCTCACCATTCGCTGGGGACAGGGCGAATCGGGGTTCACCCCTCCACTTT.

Only a few counts were recorded for this clone. The rearrangement links TRBV3-1 (or the pseudogene TRBV3-2) to TRBJ2-7; a possible D gene is TRBD2 (7 bases). The CDR3 length is 17 residues. Trimming pared 4 bases from V and 1 base from J, leaving 20 bases between. Germline V gene data show CDR1 as LGHDT and CDR2 as YNNKEL (reference sequence). CDR3: CASSLKPERDMSYEQYV. CDR3 sequence (DNA): TGTGCCAGCAGCCTTAAACCTGAGCGGGACATGTCCTACGAGCAGTACGTC.

The CDR3 is CASSQDPTTSAPRNEQFF. The CDR3 nucleotides are TGCGCCAGCAGCCAAGATCCGACAACTAGCGCCCCTCGGAATGAGCAGTTCTTC. V is TRBV4-3 and J is TRBJ2-1; 7 bases fit TRBD2. Trimming at V came to 0 bases and at J to 7 bases, leaving 15 bases not matched to a gene. This CDR3 comprises 18 residues. Looked up from germline, CDR1 is LGHNA and CDR2 is YSLEER.

The rearrangement links TRBV18 to TRBJ1-2, with D possibly matching TRBD1 (5 bases). V was cut by 6 bases and J by 3 bases, with 17 bases left in between. Germline V lookup: CDR1 KGHSH, CDR2 LQKENI. The CDR3 consists of 15 residues. The CDR3 DNA reads as TGTGCCAGCTCCCGCGGGACCGGGGGTGACTATGGCTACACCTTC. Translating gives CASSRGTGGDYGYTF.

The chain employs TRBV3-1 (or the pseudogene TRBV3-2) and TRBJ2-7; tentatively, D is TRBD2 (6 bases). CDR1 and CDR2 (germline): LGHDT, YNNKEL (reference sequence). Trimming removed 8 bases at V and 5 bases at J, with 16 bases between. This CDR3 has 13 residues. The CDR3 spells CASGEVGVNEQYF. In DNA form, the CDR3 reads TGTGCCAGCGGGGAGGTGGGTGTTAACGAGCAGTACTTC.

J is TRBJ2-7 and V is TRBV19, with TRBD1 matching over 8 bases. Germline CDR1 is LNHDA and CDR2 is SQIVND (reference sequence). The V segment lost 4 bases and the J segment 3 bases; nucleotides outside the gene matches: 5. The CDR3 is 14 residues long. The CDR3 nucleotides read TGTGCCAGTAGTACCGGACAGGGTGACTACGAGCAGTACGTC. It encodes CASSTGQGDYEQYV.

This clone has more than one count but fewer than ten. V is TRBV6-2 or TRBV6-3 and J is TRBJ2-7; TRBD1 matches at 7 bases. J gave up 0 bases and V 3 bases, and 8 bases lay outside the gene matches. The CDR3 spans 16 residues. Per the germline V gene, CDR1 is MNHEY and CDR2 is SVGEGT. In DNA, the CDR3 is TGTGCCAGCAGTTATTCCCGACAGGGTAGCTCCTACGAGCAGTACTTC. This gives the protein CASSYSRQGSSYEQYF.

By sample fraction, this clone is large. This chain connects TRBV4-2 to TRBJ1-1; 9 positions agree with TRBD1. Germline trimming cut 4 bases from V and 8 bases from J; bases unmatched to any gene: 8. The germline CDR1 and CDR2 sequences are LGHNA and YNFKEQ. This CDR3 is 14 amino acids long. As DNA, the CDR3 is TGTGCCAGCAGCCTCCTAGGGGACAGGGAAGAAGCTTTCTTT. It specifies CASSLLGDREEAFF.

This clone appeared a single time. The chain joins TRBV6-5 to TRBJ1-5, with 8 positions matching TRBD1. Germline assignment: CDR1 MNHEY and CDR2 SVGAGI. With 4 bases clipped from V and 4 bases from J, the junction kept 3 bases outside the gene matches. CDR3 length: 14 residues. Here the CDR3 reads CASSFRGLNQPQHF. CDR3 sequence (DNA): TGTGCCAGCAGTTTCAGGGGGCTGAATCAGCCCCAGCATTTT.